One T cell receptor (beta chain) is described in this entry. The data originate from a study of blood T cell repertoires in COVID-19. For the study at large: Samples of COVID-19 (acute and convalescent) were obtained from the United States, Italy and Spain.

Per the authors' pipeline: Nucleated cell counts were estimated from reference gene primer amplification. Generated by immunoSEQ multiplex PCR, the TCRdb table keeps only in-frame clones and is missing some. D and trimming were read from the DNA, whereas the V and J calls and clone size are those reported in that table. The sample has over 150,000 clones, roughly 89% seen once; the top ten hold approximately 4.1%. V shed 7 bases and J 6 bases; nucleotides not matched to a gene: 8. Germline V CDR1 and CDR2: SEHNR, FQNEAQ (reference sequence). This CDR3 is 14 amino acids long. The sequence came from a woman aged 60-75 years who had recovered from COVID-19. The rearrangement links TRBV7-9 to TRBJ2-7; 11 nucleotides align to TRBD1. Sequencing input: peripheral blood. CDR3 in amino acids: CASIRGQGEVEQYF. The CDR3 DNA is TGTGCCAGCATCCGGGGACAGGGGGAAGTCGAGCAGTACTTC.